What follows are 18 T cell receptor beta chains derived from one specimen sequenced in a study of T cell responses to AZD1222 COVID-19 vaccine. Clones were read by immunoSEQ multiplex PCR, and TCRdb kept only the in-frame ones, dropping some. The table lists 130,000 to 150,000 clones, 92% of them singletons. This specimen consisted of peripheral blood, obtained on day 0 of AZD1222 vaccination. These receptor sequences come from an adult in good health.

The chain has TRBV7-9 and TRBJ2-7; the D gene is possibly TRBD2 (6 bases). This CDR3 region has 14 residues. V was shortened by 4 bases and J by 2 bases, with 12 bases between the two germline ends. Germline V gene lookup returns CDR1 SEHNR and CDR2 FQNEAQ (reference sequence). CDR3 sequence reads: CASSSAGLPYEQYF. CDR3 DNA: TGTGCCAGCAGCTCCGCGGGACTTCCCTACGAGCAGTACTTC. Based on the CDR3 plus reference TRBV7-9 and TRBJ2-7, the full variable domain is DTGVSQNPRHKITKRGQNVTFRCDPISEHNRLYWYRQTLGQGPEFLTYFQNEAQLEKSRLLSDRFSAERPKGSFSTLEIQRTEQGDSAMYLCASSSAGLPYEQYFGPGTRLTVT.

The chain couples TRBV4-1 to TRBJ1-3, with 7 bases lining up with TRBD1. Losses at the gene ends were 11 bases for V and 2 bases for J; bases not matched to a gene: 9. Germline lookup yields CDR1 MGHRA and CDR2 YSYEKL. The CDR3 runs 14 residues. CDR3 nucleotides: TGCGCCTTTGAGGGGGCGCGGACTGGAAACACCATATATTTT. Its translation: CAFEGARTGNTIYF.

The chain links TRBV5-4 to TRBJ2-5, with 8 bases fitting TRBD2. The CDR3 is 16 residues long. V gave up 4 bases and J gave up 1 base; unmatched junction bases: 9. Germline loops: CDR1 SGHNT, CDR2 YYREEE (reference sequence). CDR3 in DNA: TGTGCCAGCAGCGCCGGGCTAGCGGGCCCCCAAGAGACCCAGTACTTC. Amino acid sequence: CASSAGLAGPQETQYF.

J is TRBJ1-6 and V is TRBV5-1; D is possibly TRBD1 (6 bases). This CDR3 is 16 amino acids long. Trimming left V 2 bases short and J 0 bases short, with 9 bases between. The V gene's germline CDR1 is SGHRS and CDR2 YFSETQ. The CDR3 here is CASSFRGSSYNSPLHF. The CDR3 nucleotides read TGCGCCAGCAGCTTCAGGGGAAGCTCCTATAATTCACCCCTCCACTTT.

This rearrangement joins TRBV19 to TRBJ1-2, with 11 bases lining up with TRBD1. The CDR3 contains 13 residues. Trimming at V came to 3 bases and at J to 6 bases, leaving 0 bases not matched to a gene. Germline V gene lookup returns CDR1 LNHDA and CDR2 SQIVND (reference sequence). CDR3 protein: CASSMGQGDGYTF. CDR3 nucleotide sequence: TGTGCCAGTAGTATGGGACAGGGGGATGGCTACACCTTC.

Worth noting for this clone: Other nucleotide sequences in the sample specify the same CDR3. The CDR3 DNA sequence: TGTGCCAGCAGCCCCTCCTACGAGCAGTACTTC. Its translation is CASSPSYEQYF. V is TRBV7-9 and J is TRBJ2-7; D unresolved. The CDR3 totals 11 residues. Per the germline V gene, CDR1 is SEHNR and CDR2 is FQNEAQ (reference sequence). Trimming cost V 5 bases and J 0 bases, with 2 bases left between them.

J is TRBJ2-7 and V is TRBV3-1 (or the pseudogene TRBV3-2), with D unclear. This CDR3 spans 14 amino acids. V lost 2 bases and J 6 bases, leaving 14 bases between the germline ends. CDR1 is LGHDT and CDR2 is YNNKEL in the germline V gene (reference sequence). The CDR3 loop is CASSQSNDFREQYF. CDR3 sequence (DNA): TGTGCCAGCAGCCAATCGAACGACTTTCGCGAGCAGTACTTC.

The chain carries TRBV7-2 and TRBJ1-5, with D perhaps TRBD1 (5 bases). Germline V CDR1 and CDR2: SGHTA, FQGNSA. Trimming stripped 2 bases from V and 6 bases from J, with 14 bases between. This CDR3 has 15 residues. CDR3 nucleotide sequence: TGTGCCAGCAGCTTACAGGCGGGGGTAGGTCAGCCCCAGCATTTT. Residues: CASSLQAGVGQPQHF.

V and J are TRBV11-2 and TRBJ2-7; D may be TRBD2 (5 bases). Germline V gene lookup returns CDR1 SGHAT and CDR2 FQNNGV. V was shortened by 4 bases and J by 4 bases, with 17 bases between the two germline ends. The CDR3 spans 15 residues. CDR3 nucleotide sequence: TGTGCCAGCAGCTCCCCTGCCGGGAATTGGTACGAGCAGTACTTC. The encoded protein is CASSSPAGNWYEQYF.

This chain uses TRBV9 with TRBJ2-7; a possible D gene is TRBD1 (7 bases). Trimming pared 3 bases from V and 2 bases from J, leaving 15 bases between. The V gene's germline CDR1 is SGDLS and CDR2 YYNGEE. This CDR3 has 15 amino acids. The CDR3 sequence is CASSGQGLRTYEQYF. CDR3 nucleotide sequence: TGTGCCAGCAGCGGACAGGGACTCAGGACCTACGAGCAGTACTTC.

V usage is TRBV4-3 and J usage is TRBJ1-5; TRBD1 might be the D (5 bases). The V gene's germline CDR1 is LGHNA and CDR2 YSLEER. Trimming left V 2 bases short and J 5 bases short, with 13 bases between. The length of the CDR3 is 15 residues. The CDR3 spells CASSQIRGWDQPQHF. As DNA, the CDR3 is TGCGCCAGCAGCCAAATAAGGGGATGGGATCAGCCCCAGCATTTT.

The chain employs TRBV7-9 and TRBJ2-5; TRBD1 matches 9 bases. The germline CDR1 and CDR2 sequences are SEHNR and FQNEAQ (reference sequence). Trimming at V came to 6 bases and at J to 2 bases, leaving 1 base not matched to a gene. CDR3 length: 13 amino acids. Here the CDR3 DNA reads TGTGCCAGCAGAGACAGGGGGCAAGAGACCCAGTACTTC. Translation: CASRDRGQETQYF.

The V and J genes are TRBV5-1 and TRBJ2-7; TRBD2 matches at 11 bases. Looked up from germline, CDR1 is SGHRS and CDR2 is YFSETQ. The J segment lost 6 bases and the V segment lost 4 bases, leaving 9 bases of the junction unmatched. The CDR3 extends over 15 amino acids. CDR3: CASSGSLAGAPEQYF. In nucleotides, the CDR3 is TGCGCCAGCAGCGGCTCACTAGCGGGAGCCCCCGAGCAGTACTTC.

This chain's CDR3 is CASSRARTGKRGYTF. In DNA, the CDR3 is TGTGCCAGCAGCCGGGCCAGGACAGGGAAGAGAGGCTACACCTTC. The chain is built from TRBV4-2 and TRBJ1-2; 8 bases fit TRBD1. V shed 4 bases, J shed 8 bases, and the junction held 12 bases outside the gene matches. CDR3 length equals 15 residues. CDR1 LGHNA and CDR2 YNFKEQ come from the germline V gene.

As to this clone: The junction departs from the called germline gene at one end, perhaps through a read error. The V call is TRBV5-4, the J call TRBJ2-7; TRBD2 aligns across 9 bases. The CDR3 length is 13 residues. Germline CDR1 SGHNT, CDR2 YYREEE (reference sequence). The CDR3 here is CASSLNRLAGFSF. CDR3 nucleotides: TGTGCCAGCAGCTTGAACCGGCTAGCGGGATTTTCTTTC.

A single count supports this clone. This sequence joins TRBV19 and TRBJ2-6; D is unresolved. CDR1 and CDR2 from the germline V gene are LNHDA and SQIVND (reference sequence). The CDR3 is made up of 18 amino acids. V lost 5 bases and J 0 bases, leaving 17 bases between the germline ends. In DNA form, the CDR3 reads TGTGCCAGTAGTCCCCGAACGACGCTACCCTCTGGGGCCAACGTCCTGACTTTC. Protein product: CASSPRTTLPSGANVLTF.

J is TRBJ1-5 and V is TRBV11-2; perhaps TRBD1 as D (5 bases). Germline CDR1 reads SGHAT; CDR2 reads FQNNGV. This CDR3 contains 15 residues. The V end was cut by 0 bases, the J end by 6 bases, with 12 bases between. The CDR3 DNA reads as TGTGCCAGCAGCTTAGACTCAGGGCAGGGTCAGCCCCAGCATTTT. Its protein is CASSLDSGQGQPQHF.

The J gene is TRBJ2-7, the V gene TRBV20-1; 7 bases map to TRBD1. The CDR3 covers 13 residues. Losses at the gene ends were 3 bases for V and 5 bases for J; bases not matched to a gene: 7. CDR1 is DFQATT, CDR2 SNEGSKA, per germline (reference sequence). Here the CDR3 reads CSASRQGEDEQYF. The CDR3 region has the DNA TGCAGTGCTAGTCGACAGGGAGAAGACGAGCAGTACTTC.